This is a list of T cell receptor beta chains from one sample in a study of T cell responses to AZD1222 COVID-19 vaccine. Assay used: immunoSEQ multiplex PCR; TCRdb lists only in-frame clones, some missing. The sample has about 120,000 clones, about 90% seen once. The material was peripheral blood, obtained on day 0 of AZD1222 vaccination. The receptor source for this set is an adult in good health. The CDR3 runs from the conserved cysteine through the conserved F or W. D genes are given only for firm matches. Clone size, where shown, is once, few, many, or a class for clones that have expanded.

v_call	clone_size	j_call	cdr3_length	d_call	cdr3_aa	cdr3_nt
TRBV30	-	TRBJ1-2	12	-	CAWSREFNGYTF	TGTGCCTGGAGTCGGGAGTTCAATGGCTACACCTTC
TRBV10-3	-	TRBJ2-7	16	-	CAISEFRGGDPYEQYF	TGTGCCATCAGTGAGTTCCGAGGAGGGGATCCCTACGAGCAGTACTTC
TRBV28	-	TRBJ1-2	13	-	CASSLSPYYGYTF	TGTGCCAGCAGTTTATCCCCCTACTATGGCTACACCTTC
TRBV7-2	once	TRBJ2-1	17	TRBD1	CASSRSGTGGSYNEQFF	TGTGCCAGCAGCCGTTCCGGGACAGGGGGTTCTTACAATGAGCAGTTCTTC
TRBV28	few	TRBJ2-1	19	-	CASSQTGLSLFSSYNEQFF	TGTGCCAGCAGCCAAACAGGACTATCCCTCTTCAGCTCCTACAATGAGCAGTTCTTC
TRBV11-2	-	TRBJ1-5	13	-	CASSLDRNQPQHF	TGTGCCAGCAGCTTAGACAGAAATCAGCCCCAGCATTTT
TRBV5-5	once	TRBJ1-4	13	-	CASSSLPGEKLFF	TGTGCCAGCAGTTCCTTACCGGGGGAAAAACTGTTTTTT
TRBV5-1	few	TRBJ2-1	19	TRBD2	CASSLGSWLAGGPHNEQFF	TGCGCCAGCAGCTTGGGCTCATGGCTAGCGGGAGGGCCGCACAATGAGCAGTTCTTC
TRBV9	few	TRBJ2-3	13	-	CASSVARGDTQYF	TGTGCCAGCAGCGTAGCTAGGGGGGATACGCAGTATTTT
TRBV5-8	once	TRBJ1-2	12	-	CASSLIGGGYTF	TGTGCCAGCAGCTTAATTGGTGGTGGCTACACCTTC
TRBV2	-	TRBJ1-2	13	-	CARGAPEDYGYTF	TGTGCGAGGGGGGCCCCTGAGGACTATGGCTACACCTTC
TRBV14	-	TRBJ1-2	14	-	CASSRVTGNYGYTF	TGTGCCAGCAGCCGGGTGACGGGGAACTATGGCTACACCTTC
TRBV6-5	-	TRBJ2-7	14	TRBD2	CASTAGGNSYEQYF	TGTGCCAGCACCGCGGGGGGGAACTCCTACGAGCAGTACTTC
TRBV9	-	TRBJ2-7	14	-	CASSVDHFSYEQYF	TGTGCCAGCAGCGTAGATCACTTCTCCTACGAGCAGTACTTC
TRBV6-5	-	TRBJ2-7	15	TRBD2	CASSFLSGSLSEQYF	TGTGCCAGCAGTTTCCTTAGCGGGAGTTTAAGCGAGCAGTACTTC
TRBV19	few	TRBJ1-1	14	-	CASLNRVLNTEAFF	TGTGCCAGTTTAAACAGGGTCTTGAACACTGAAGCTTTCTTT
TRBV30	-	TRBJ1-3	14	TRBD1	CAGDRSYSGNTIYF	TGTGCCGGGGACAGATCCTACTCTGGAAACACCATATATTTT
TRBV5-8	-	TRBJ2-7	15	TRBD1	CASSPEGTGTHEQYF	TGTGCCAGCAGCCCCGAAGGGACAGGGACCCACGAGCAGTACTTC
TRBV6-6	-	TRBJ1-2	13	-	CASSSQGTDGYTF	TGTGCCAGCAGTTCACAGGGAACGGATGGCTACACCTTC
TRBV14	-	TRBJ1-5	14	-	CASSQGRGNQPQHF	TGTGCCAGCAGCCAAGGACGAGGCAATCAGCCCCAGCATTTT
TRBV18	-	TRBJ2-7	16	TRBD1	CASSRSGQSKTYEQYF	TGTGCCAGCTCACGATCGGGACAGTCCAAAACCTACGAGCAGTACTTC
TRBV6-5	-	TRBJ2-1	15	-	CASSRAVADYNEQFF	TGTGCCAGCAGCCGGGCGGTGGCTGATTACAATGAGCAGTTCTTC
TRBV27	-	TRBJ2-7	14	TRBD1	CASSLGQGASEQYF	TGTGCCAGCAGTTTAGGACAGGGGGCTTCCGAGCAGTACTTC
TRBV5-6	-	TRBJ2-7	13	-	CASSPFDSYEQYF	TGTGCCAGCAGCCCTTTCGATAGCTACGAGCAGTACTTC
TRBV7-9	once	TRBJ2-4	15	TRBD1	CASSYDRVSKNIQYF	TGTGCCAGCAGCTACGACAGGGTATCCAAAAACATTCAGTACTTC
TRBV4-1	-	TRBJ2-1	14	TRBD2	CASRGGILNNEQFF	TGCGCCAGCAGGGGGGGGATACTGAACAATGAGCAGTTCTTC
TRBV4-1	-	TRBJ1-6	15	-	CASSQGLSYNSPLHF	TGCGCCAGCAGCCAAGGGTTATCCTATAATTCACCCCTCCACTTT
TRBV6-1	-	TRBJ1-5	14	TRBD1	CASSEHEGAQPQHF	TGTGCCAGCAGTGAACATGAGGGGGCCCAGCCCCAGCATTTT
TRBV2	-	TRBJ2-2	14	-	CASGLRDDTGELFF	TGTGCCAGCGGGCTCCGAGATGACACCGGGGAGCTGTTTTTT
TRBV24-1	-	TRBJ2-7	9	-	CALAYEQYF	TGTGCTCTGGCCTACGAGCAGTACTTC
TRBV28	-	TRBJ1-1	12	-	CASSFRGPATFF	TGTGCCAGCAGTTTTCGGGGACCAGCGACTTTCTTT
TRBV7-2	once	TRBJ2-5	12	-	CASSLWGETQYF	TGTGCCAGCAGCTTATGGGGAGAGACCCAGTACTTC
TRBV9	-	TRBJ2-4	13	-	CASSVERGDIQYF	TGTGCCAGCAGCGTCGAGAGGGGGGACATTCAGTACTTC
TRBV6-2/TRBV6-3	medium-sized	TRBJ1-5	13	-	CASSTGHPLPQHF	TGTGCCAGCAGTACGGGCCACCCCCTGCCCCAGCATTTT
TRBV29-1	-	TRBJ2-1	15	TRBD2	CSVGGPLAGDNEQFF	TGCAGCGTTGGAGGTCCACTAGCGGGAGACAATGAGCAGTTCTTC
TRBV9	once	TRBJ2-1	17	TRBD2	CASSGLAGEVSYNEQFF	TGTGCCAGCAGCGGCTTAGCGGGAGAGGTTTCCTACAATGAGCAGTTCTTC
TRBV1	once	TRBJ2-7	15	-	CTSTTATVTPYEQYF	TGCACCAGCACCACGGCTACAGTTACACCCTACGAGCAGTACTTC
TRBV6-5	-	TRBJ1-3	15	-	CASSPGSLSGNTIYF	TGTGCCAGCAGCCCGGGCTCTCTCTCTGGAAACACCATATATTTT
TRBV7-9	-	TRBJ2-7	14	-	CASSPPNTAYEQYF	TGTGCCAGCAGCCCCCCTAACACCGCCTACGAGCAGTACTTC
TRBV6-2/TRBV6-3	-	TRBJ1-2	14	TRBD1	CASSHTGGPYGYTF	TGTGCCAGCAGCCACACAGGGGGTCCCTATGGCTACACCTTC
TRBV7-2	-	TRBJ1-5	17	-	CASSLNQGGNSNQPQHF	TGTGCCAGCAGCTTAAACCAGGGCGGGAATAGCAATCAGCCCCAGCATTTT
TRBV15	-	TRBJ2-1	11	-	CATSRTDEQFF	TGTGCCACCAGCAGGACAGATGAGCAGTTCTTC
TRBV7-9	-	TRBJ2-7	16	TRBD1	CASYKGRGQGIDEQYF	TGTGCCAGTTATAAAGGCCGGGGACAGGGGATCGACGAGCAGTACTTC
TRBV6-2/TRBV6-3	-	TRBJ2-1	12	-	CASSYPFGEQFF	TGTGCCAGCAGTTACCCCTTTGGGGAGCAGTTCTTC
TRBV7-6	-	TRBJ2-3	20	-	CASSFRGTLILGRATDTQYF	TGTGCCAGCAGCTTTCGAGGGACACTTATTCTCGGGCGGGCCACAGATACGCAGTATTTT
TRBV18	-	TRBJ1-1	11	-	CASSSRAEAFF	TGTGCCAGCTCATCCCGGGCTGAAGCTTTCTTT
TRBV6-1	-	TRBJ1-6	13	-	CASSDAGPSPLHF	TGTGCCAGCAGTGATGCAGGGCCCTCACCCCTCCACTTT
TRBV28	once	TRBJ1-6	15	TRBD1	CASTIEGADNSPLHF	TGTGCCAGCACCATTGAGGGGGCCGATAATTCACCCCTCCACTTT
TRBV18	-	TRBJ2-7	14	-	CASSPSQTAYEQYF	TGTGCCAGCTCACCAAGCCAGACAGCCTACGAGCAGTACTTC
TRBV7-3	-	TRBJ2-5	14	-	CASSWGGGSETQYF	TGTGCCAGCAGCTGGGGTGGAGGTTCAGAGACCCAGTACTTC
TRBV7-2	-	TRBJ2-2	14	-	CASSADRPPGELFF	TGTGCCAGCAGCGCAGACAGGCCGCCCGGGGAGCTGTTTTTT
TRBV2	-	TRBJ2-1	14	TRBD2	CASTGLAGIYEQFF	TGTGCCAGCACTGGACTAGCGGGGATTTATGAGCAGTTCTTC
TRBV5-1	-	TRBJ2-3	12	-	CASSAERYTQYF	TGCGCCAGCAGCGCTGAAAGGTATACGCAGTATTTT
TRBV6-6	-	TRBJ2-7	15	TRBD2	CASSYRAGGIGEQYF	TGTGCCAGCAGTTACAGGGCGGGAGGGATCGGTGAGCAGTACTTC
TRBV6-6	once	TRBJ2-2	13	TRBD2	CASLLAGTGELFF	TGTGCCAGCCTACTAGCGGGGACCGGGGAGCTGTTTTTT
TRBV19	-	TRBJ2-5	15	-	CASSIVLLGGETQYF	TGTGCCAGTAGTATAGTACTGTTGGGAGGAGAGACCCAGTACTTC